The text below deals with one TCR beta chain. Trimming cost V 6 bases and J 15 bases, with 14 bases left between them. The CDR3 consists of 11 residues. In the original processing: Estimates of nucleated cell counts were drawn from the amplification of reference gene primers. Clones were sequenced by immunoSEQ multiplex PCR, and TCRdb holds only the in-frame ones, with some missing. The V and J calls and the clone size are those of that table, but D and trimming were determined from the DNA. The table lists about 120,000 clones, 65% to 90% of them singletons. This specimen comes from a study of blood T cell repertoires in COVID-19. Across the study: Sites in the United States, Italy and Spain provided acute and convalescent COVID-19 samples. In each case, the material was cDNA or gDNA derived from T cells, B-cell-depleted T cells, or PBMCs.

The chain carries TRBV12-3 or TRBV12-4 and TRBJ1-4; D call uncertain. The receptor was isolated from a woman of 80 years or more with acute or convalescent COVID-19. Sequenced material: peripheral blood. The CDR3 bases are TGTGCCAGCAGCCCGGGAGGGTCGTTGTTTTTT. Translating gives CASSPGGSLFF.